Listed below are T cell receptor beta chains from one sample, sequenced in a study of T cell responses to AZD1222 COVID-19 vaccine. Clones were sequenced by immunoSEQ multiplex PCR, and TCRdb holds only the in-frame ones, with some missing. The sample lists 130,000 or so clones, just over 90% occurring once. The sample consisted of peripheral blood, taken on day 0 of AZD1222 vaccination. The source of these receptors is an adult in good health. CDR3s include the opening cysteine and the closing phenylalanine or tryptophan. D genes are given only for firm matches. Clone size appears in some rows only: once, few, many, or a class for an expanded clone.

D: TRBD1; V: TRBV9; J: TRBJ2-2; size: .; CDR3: CASSADRVLRELFF; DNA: TGTGCCAGCAGCGCGGACAGGGTGCTTAGGGAGCTGTTTTTT
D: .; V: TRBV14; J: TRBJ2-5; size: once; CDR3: CASSRTYQETQYF; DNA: TGTGCCAGCAGCCGAACGTACCAAGAGACCCAGTACTTC
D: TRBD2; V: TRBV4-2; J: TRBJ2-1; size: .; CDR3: CASSQPVAGFSYNEQFF; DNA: TGTGCCAGCAGCCAACCCGTAGCGGGGTTCTCCTACAATGAGCAGTTCTTC
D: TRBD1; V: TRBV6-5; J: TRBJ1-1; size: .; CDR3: CASRRDSTAEAFF; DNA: TGTGCCAGCAGACGGGACAGCACAGCTGAAGCTTTCTTT
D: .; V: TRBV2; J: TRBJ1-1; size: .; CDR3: CASVRGRDYGTEAFF; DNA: TGTGCCAGCGTTCGAGGGAGGGACTACGGAACTGAAGCTTTCTTT
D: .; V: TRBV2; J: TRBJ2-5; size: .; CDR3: CASRVGETQYF; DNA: TGTGCCAGCAGGGTAGGCGAGACCCAGTACTTC
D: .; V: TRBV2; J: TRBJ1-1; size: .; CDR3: CASSEAGRGLNTEAFF; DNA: TGTGCCAGCAGTGAAGCGGGTCGGGGGTTGAACACTGAAGCTTTCTTT
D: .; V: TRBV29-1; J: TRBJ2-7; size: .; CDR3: CSVEDPDRSYEQYF; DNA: TGCAGCGTTGAAGATCCCGACAGATCCTACGAGCAGTACTTC
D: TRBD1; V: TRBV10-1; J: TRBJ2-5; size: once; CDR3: CASSDVTGTQETQYF; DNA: TGCGCCAGCAGTGATGTGACAGGGACCCAAGAGACCCAGTACTTC
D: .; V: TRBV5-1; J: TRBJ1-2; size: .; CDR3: CASSLVGDPNYGYTF; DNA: TGCGCCAGCAGCTTGGTCGGGGACCCTAACTATGGCTACACCTTC
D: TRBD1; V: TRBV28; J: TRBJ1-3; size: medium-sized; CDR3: CASSLGQGSPSGNTIYF; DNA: TGTGCCAGCAGTTTAGGACAGGGCTCCCCCTCTGGAAACACCATATATTTT
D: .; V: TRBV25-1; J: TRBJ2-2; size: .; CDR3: CASSVLGLLNTGELFF; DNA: TGTGCCAGCAGTGTTCTTGGGCTCTTGAACACCGGGGAGCTGTTTTTT
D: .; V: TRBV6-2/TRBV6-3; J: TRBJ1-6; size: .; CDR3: CASSYPEGRIAYNSPLHF; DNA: TGTGCCAGCAGTTACCCGGAGGGACGGATTGCCTATAATTCACCCCTCCACTTT
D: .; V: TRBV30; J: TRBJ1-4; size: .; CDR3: CAWGPPGTTNEKLFF; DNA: TGTGCCTGGGGTCCACCAGGGACCACTAATGAAAAACTGTTTTTT
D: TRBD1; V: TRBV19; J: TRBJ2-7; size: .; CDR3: CASSAGQGYEQYF; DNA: TGTGCCAGTAGTGCGGGACAGGGGTACGAGCAGTACTTC
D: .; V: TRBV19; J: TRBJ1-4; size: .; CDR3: CASSYRARNEKLFF; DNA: TGTGCCAGTAGTTACCGGGCAAGAAATGAAAAACTGTTTTTT
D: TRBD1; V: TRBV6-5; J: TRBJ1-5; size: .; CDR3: CASSSRTGDQPQHF; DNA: TGTGCCAGCAGTTCCCGGACAGGGGATCAGCCCCAGCATTTT
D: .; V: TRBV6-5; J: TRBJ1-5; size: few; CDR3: CATTGPWSNQPQHF; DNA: TGTGCCACGACGGGCCCATGGAGCAATCAGCCCCAGCATTTT
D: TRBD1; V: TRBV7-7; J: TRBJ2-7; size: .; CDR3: CASSQGQGNEQYF; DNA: TGTGCTAGTAGCCAAGGACAGGGGAACGAGCAGTACTTC
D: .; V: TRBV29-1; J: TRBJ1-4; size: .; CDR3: CSAGTFGEKLFF; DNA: TGCAGCGCGGGGACATTCGGCGAAAAACTGTTTTTT
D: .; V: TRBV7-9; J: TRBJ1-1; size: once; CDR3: CASSLAGAPEAFF; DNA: TGTGCCAGCAGCTTAGCAGGGGCGCCTGAAGCTTTCTTT
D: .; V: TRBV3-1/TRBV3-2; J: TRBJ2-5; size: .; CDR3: CASSRLQGGEETQYF; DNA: TGTGCCAGCAGCCGCCTACAGGGGGGGGAAGAGACCCAGTACTTC
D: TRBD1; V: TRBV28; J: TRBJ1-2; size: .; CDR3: CASSFAGGQVYGYTF; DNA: TGTGCCAGCAGTTTCGCAGGGGGCCAAGTCTATGGCTACACCTTC
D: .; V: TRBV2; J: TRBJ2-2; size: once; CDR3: CASRTDNTGELFF; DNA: TGTGCCAGCCGGACCGATAACACCGGGGAGCTGTTTTTT
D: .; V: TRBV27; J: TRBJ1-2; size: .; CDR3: CASTLSGDQGTGYTF; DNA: TGTGCCAGCACCCTCTCTGGGGACCAGGGCACCGGCTACACCTTC
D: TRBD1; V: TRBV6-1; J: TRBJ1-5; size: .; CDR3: CASSDRGNQPQHF; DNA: TGTGCCAGCAGTGACAGGGGGAATCAGCCCCAGCATTTT
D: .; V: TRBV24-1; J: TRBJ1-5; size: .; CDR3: CATSAGQGGARGIRSQHF; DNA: TGTGCCACCAGTGCTGGTCAAGGGGGGGCGCGAGGGATTAGGTCCCAGCATTTT
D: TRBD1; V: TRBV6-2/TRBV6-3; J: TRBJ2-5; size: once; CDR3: CASSGTGQETQYF; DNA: TGTGCCAGCAGTGGGACAGGGCAAGAGACCCAGTACTTC
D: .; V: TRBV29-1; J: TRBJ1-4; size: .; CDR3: CSVRGRGLLFF; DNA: TGCAGCGTTCGGGGCCGAGGGCTACTGTTTTTT
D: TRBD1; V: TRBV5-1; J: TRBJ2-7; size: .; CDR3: CASRRDRGSDYEQYF; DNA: TGCGCCAGCAGAAGAGACAGGGGATCAGACTACGAGCAGTACTTC
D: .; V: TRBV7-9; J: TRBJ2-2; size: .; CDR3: CASSSDRLGFVIGELFF; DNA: TGTGCCAGCAGCTCCGACAGGCTAGGATTCGTCATCGGGGAGCTGTTTTTT
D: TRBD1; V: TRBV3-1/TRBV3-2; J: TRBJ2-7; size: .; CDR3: CASSQTGTGGYEQYF; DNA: TGTGCCAGCAGCCAGACCGGGACAGGGGGCTACGAGCAGTACTTC
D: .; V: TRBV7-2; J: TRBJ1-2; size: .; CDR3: CASSLGTDRGYTF; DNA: TGTGCCAGCAGCTTAGGGACCGACCGGGGCTACACCTTC
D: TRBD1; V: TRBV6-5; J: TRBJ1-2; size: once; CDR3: CASSYSGGGYTF; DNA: TGTGCCAGCAGTTACTCAGGGGGCGGCTACACCTTC
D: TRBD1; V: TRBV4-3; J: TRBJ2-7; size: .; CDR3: CASSQDGTGSYEQYF; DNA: TGCGCCAGCAGCCAAGATGGGACAGGGTCCTACGAGCAGTACTTC
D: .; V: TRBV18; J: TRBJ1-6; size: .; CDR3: CASSPQGNNSPLHF; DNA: TGTGCCAGCTCACCCCAGGGGAATAATTCACCCCTCCACTTT
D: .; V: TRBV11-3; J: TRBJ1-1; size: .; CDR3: CASSLDSVGNTEAFF; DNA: TGTGCCAGCAGCTTAGATTCGGTGGGGAACACTGAAGCTTTCTTT
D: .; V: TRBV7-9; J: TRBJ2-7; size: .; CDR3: CASSPSTGDAEQYF; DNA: TGTGCCAGCAGCCCATCTACCGGGGACGCCGAGCAGTACTTC
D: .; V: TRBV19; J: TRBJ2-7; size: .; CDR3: CASSIGGQGQYEQYF; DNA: TGTGCCAGTAGTATAGGTGGGCAGGGGCAGTACGAGCAGTACTTC
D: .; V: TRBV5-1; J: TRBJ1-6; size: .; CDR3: CASSIQGPASSYNSPLHF; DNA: TGCGCCAGCAGCATTCAGGGACCGGCGTCCTCCTATAATTCACCCCTCCACTTT
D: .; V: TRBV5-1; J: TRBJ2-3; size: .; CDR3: CASSLAITGRGTDTQYF; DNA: TGCGCCAGCAGCTTGGCCATCACAGGGAGGGGCACAGATACGCAGTATTTT
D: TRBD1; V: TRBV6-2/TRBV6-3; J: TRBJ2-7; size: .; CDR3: CASSYSRNRDSYEQYF; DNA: TGTGCCAGCAGCTATTCGAGGAACCGGGACAGTTACGAGCAGTACTTC
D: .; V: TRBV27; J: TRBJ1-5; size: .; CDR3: CASRKTQDRQPQHF; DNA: TGTGCCAGCAGGAAAACACAGGACCGTCAGCCCCAGCATTTT
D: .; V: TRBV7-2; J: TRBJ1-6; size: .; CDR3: CASSLGANSPLHF; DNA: TGTGCCAGCAGCTTAGGAGCAAATTCACCCCTCCACTTT
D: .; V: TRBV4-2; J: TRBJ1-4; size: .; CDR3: CASSQDYANEKLFF; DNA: TGTGCCAGCAGCCAAGATTATGCTAATGAAAAACTGTTTTTT
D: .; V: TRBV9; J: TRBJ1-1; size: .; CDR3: CASSVVGGEAFF; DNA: TGTGCCAGCAGCGTAGTGGGTGGAGAAGCTTTCTTT